These 13 T cell receptor beta chains originate from one sample sequenced in a study of T-cell memory formation after mild COVID-19. MiXCR, applied by TCRdb to the 5' RACE reads, yields one record per CDR3 protein. The table has about 110,000 distinct CDR3 sequences, 18% seen once; the top ten hold 5% to 7%. Input material: PBMCs or a T cell subset sorted from them (not recorded which). These TCRs come from a man aged 18 to 35 who had mild COVID-19 (a few samples of this study predate the infection). Cell type and time point are not known.

The rearrangement links TRBV20-1 to TRBJ2-2; TRBD1 agrees at 7 bases. Germline-derived CDR1 and CDR2 are DFQATT and SNEGSKA (reference sequence). The CDR3 sequence is 14 residues long. J lost 4 bases, V lost 3 bases, and 5 bases had no gene match. The DNA of the CDR3 is TGCAGTGCTAGGGCCCGGGACAGCACCGGGGAGCTGTTTTTT. Protein: CSARARDSTGELFF.

This clonotype was observed many times. The chain combines TRBV5-1 with TRBJ2-3; D not resolved. Germline CDR1 SGHRS, CDR2 YFSETQ. V was clipped by 0 bases and J by 4 bases, with 18 bases between them. This CDR3 has 17 residues. The CDR3 here is CASSLDSGPRNADTQYF. The CDR3 coding sequence is TGCGCCAGCAGCTTGGACTCCGGGCCTCGAAACGCAGATACGCAGTATTTT.

This clonotype was found a few times. The rearrangement links TRBV29-1 to TRBJ2-5; no firm D call. Germline CDR1 SQVTM, CDR2 ANQGSEA. The CDR3 runs to 13 residues. V lost 3 bases and J 4 bases, leaving 12 bases between the germline ends. DNA for the CDR3: TGCAGCGTTGATAAAGGGCAGAGAGAGACCCAGTACTTC. Protein sequence: CSVDKGQRETQYF.

This clonotype has a handful of counts. This chain connects TRBV20-1 to TRBJ2-3, with D unclear. This CDR3 has 12 residues. The V and J ends lost 3 bases and 6 bases respectively, with 10 bases between them. From germline, CDR1 is DFQATT and CDR2 SNEGSKA (reference sequence). The CDR3 DNA follows: TGCAGTGCTAGCTCGCCCTGGGATACGCAGTATTTT. It encodes CSASSPWDTQYF.

The gene calls are TRBV24-1 and TRBJ1-4; TRBD1 matches 8 bases. The CDR3 contains 17 residues. Germline trimming cut 5 bases from V and 6 bases from J; bases unmatched to any gene: 13. Germline assignment: CDR1 KGHDR and CDR2 SFDVKD. The CDR3 nucleotides read TGTGCCACCAGTGCCGGACAGGGCAGGCATGATCATGAAAAACTGTTTTTT. Translation gives CATSAGQGRHDHEKLFF.

This clonotype occurred a few times. This sequence joins TRBV5-1 and TRBJ2-3; 8 bases are a match to TRBD2. Trimming at V came to 2 bases and at J to 5 bases, leaving 4 bases not matched to a gene. The CDR3 totals 14 residues. CDR1 is SGHRS and CDR2 is YFSETQ in the germline V gene. CDR3 sequence reads: CASSLAGERDTQYF. Here the CDR3 DNA reads TGCGCCAGCAGCTTAGCGGGGGAGAGAGATACGCAGTATTTT. The complete variable domain, with remaining parts taken from reference TRBV5-1 and TRBJ2-3, reads KAGVTQTPRYLIKTRGQQVTLSCSPISGHRSVSWYQQTPGQGLQFLFEYFSETQRNKGNFPGRFSGRQFSNSRSEMNVSTLELGDSALYLCASSLAGERDTQYFGPGTRLTVL.

J is TRBJ2-5 and V is TRBV6-5, with TRBD2 matching 7 bases. CDR1 MNHEY and CDR2 SVGAGI come from the germline V gene. The trim removed 0 bases at V and 4 bases at J, leaving 5 bases unmatched. The CDR3 contains 15 residues. The CDR3 DNA follows: TGTGCCAGCAGTTACTCGGGGGGGACCCCAGAGACCCAGTACTTC. Translating gives CASSYSGGTPETQYF.

The chain is built from TRBV5-5 and TRBJ2-1, with a possible D match to TRBD2 (6 bases). The V gene lost 1 base and the J gene lost 5 bases, with 22 bases spanning the gap. Per the germline V gene, CDR1 is SGHKS and CDR2 is YYEKEE (reference sequence). The CDR3 consists of 18 residues. DNA of the CDR3: TGTGCCAGCAGCTTGTCCCCCCACGCGGGACTCACGAACAATGAGCAGTTCTTC. Translating it yields CASSLSPHAGLTNNEQFF.

J is TRBJ2-5 and V is TRBV6-2 or TRBV6-3; possible D gene TRBD1, 5 bases. CDR1 and CDR2 from the germline V gene are MNHEY and SVGEGT. Trimming took 0 bases from V and 3 from J, leaving 8 bases between them. The CDR3 is 14 amino acids. Written as DNA, the CDR3 is TGTGCCAGCAGTTACTCGACAGAAAAAGAGACCCAGTACTTC. Amino acid sequence: CASSYSTEKETQYF.

This clonotype was seen only a few times. The V call is TRBV10-3, the J call TRBJ1-2; D perhaps matches TRBD1 (5 bases). The CDR3 is 15 residues long. From germline, CDR1 is ENHRY and CDR2 SYGVKD. The V end was cut by 3 bases, the J end by 5 bases, with 16 bases between. For the CDR3, the DNA is TGTGCCATCAGTGATTGGGGCGCCCCGGGGTATGGCTACACCTTC. This translates into CAISDWGAPGYGYTF.

This chain uses TRBV12-3 or TRBV12-4 with TRBJ2-7; no firm D call. Between the trimmed V and J ends, which lost 1 base and 9 bases, there was a span of 13 bases. The length of the CDR3 is 13 residues. The CDR3 loop is CASSLGATSGQYF. The CDR3 DNA follows: TGTGCCAGCAGTTTAGGGGCTACGTCAGGGCAGTACTTC.

Only a few counts were recorded for this clonotype. The chain couples TRBV29-1 to TRBJ2-7, with D tentatively TRBD1 (7 bases). The CDR3 sequence is 12 residues long. Trimming shortened V by 5 bases and J by 2 bases, and 10 bases separated the two germline ends. The germline gives CDR1 SQVTM, CDR2 ANQGSEA. CDR3 sequence: CSVSRGAYEQYF. CDR3 in DNA: TGCAGCGTTAGCAGGGGGGCCTACGAGCAGTACTTC.

The chain couples TRBV5-1 to TRBJ2-1; 7 bases map to TRBD2. V shed 5 bases and J 8 bases; nucleotides not matched to a gene: 4. The CDR3 is 12 residues long. From germline, CDR1 is SGHRS and CDR2 YFSETQ. This chain's CDR3 is CASREGRDEQFF. The CDR3 DNA reads as TGCGCCAGCAGGGAAGGGAGGGATGAGCAGTTCTTC.